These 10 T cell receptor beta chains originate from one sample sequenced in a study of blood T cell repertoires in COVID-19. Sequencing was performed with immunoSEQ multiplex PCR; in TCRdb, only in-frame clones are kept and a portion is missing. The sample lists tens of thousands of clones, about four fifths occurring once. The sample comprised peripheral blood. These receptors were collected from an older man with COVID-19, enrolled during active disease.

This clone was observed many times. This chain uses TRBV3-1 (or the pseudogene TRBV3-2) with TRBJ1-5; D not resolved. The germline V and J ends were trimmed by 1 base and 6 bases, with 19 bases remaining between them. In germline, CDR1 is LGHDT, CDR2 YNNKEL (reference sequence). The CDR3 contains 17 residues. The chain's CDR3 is CASSQVWEARRAQPQHF. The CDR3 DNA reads TGTGCCAGCAGCCAAGTTTGGGAAGCTCGGCGGGCTCAGCCCCAGCATTTT.

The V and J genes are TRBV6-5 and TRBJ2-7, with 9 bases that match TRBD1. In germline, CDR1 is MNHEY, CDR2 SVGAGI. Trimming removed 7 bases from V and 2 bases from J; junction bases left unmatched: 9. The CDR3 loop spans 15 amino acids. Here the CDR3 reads CASIVVTGGTYEQYF. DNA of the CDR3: TGTGCCAGCATAGTGGTGACAGGGGGTACCTACGAGCAGTACTTC.

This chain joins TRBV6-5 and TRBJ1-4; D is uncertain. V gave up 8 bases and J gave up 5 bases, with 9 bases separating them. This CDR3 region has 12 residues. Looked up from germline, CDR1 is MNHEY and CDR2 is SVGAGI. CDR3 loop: CASRGGNEKLFF. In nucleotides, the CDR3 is TGTGCCAGCCGCGGAGGCAATGAAAAACTGTTTTTT.

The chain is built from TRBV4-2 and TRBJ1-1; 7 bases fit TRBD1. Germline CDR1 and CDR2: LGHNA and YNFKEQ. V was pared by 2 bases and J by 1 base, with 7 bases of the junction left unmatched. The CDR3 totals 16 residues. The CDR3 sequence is CASSQRLGTANTEAFF. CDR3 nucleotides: TGTGCCAGCAGCCAACGCCTAGGGACAGCGAACACTGAAGCTTTCTTT.

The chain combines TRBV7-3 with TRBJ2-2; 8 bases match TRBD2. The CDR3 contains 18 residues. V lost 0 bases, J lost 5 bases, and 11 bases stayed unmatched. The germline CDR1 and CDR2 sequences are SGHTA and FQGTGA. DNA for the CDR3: TGTGCCAGCAGCTTAACTCCGATTAGCGGGATAAGAACCGGGGAGCTGTTTTTT. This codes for CASSLTPISGIRTGELFF.

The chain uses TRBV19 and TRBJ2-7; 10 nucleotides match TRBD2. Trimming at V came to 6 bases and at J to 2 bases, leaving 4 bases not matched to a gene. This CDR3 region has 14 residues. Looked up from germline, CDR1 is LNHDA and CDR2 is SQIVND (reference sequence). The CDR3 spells CASSLTSGTYEQYF. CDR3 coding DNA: TGTGCCAGTAGCCTAACTAGCGGGACCTACGAGCAGTACTTC.

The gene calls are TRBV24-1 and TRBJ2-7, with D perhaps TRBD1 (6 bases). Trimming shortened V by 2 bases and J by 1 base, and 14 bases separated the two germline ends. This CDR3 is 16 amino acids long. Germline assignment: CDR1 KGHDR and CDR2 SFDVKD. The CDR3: CATSDSGRGPSYEQYF. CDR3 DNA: TGTGCCACCAGTGATTCCGGCAGGGGACCTTCCTACGAGCAGTACTTC.

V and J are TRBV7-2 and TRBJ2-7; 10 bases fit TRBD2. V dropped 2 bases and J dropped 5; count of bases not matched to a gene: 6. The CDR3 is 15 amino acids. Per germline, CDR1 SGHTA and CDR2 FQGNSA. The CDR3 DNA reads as TGTGCCAGCAGCTTAACTGGGACTAGCGTTCACGAGCAGTACTTC. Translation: CASSLTGTSVHEQYF.

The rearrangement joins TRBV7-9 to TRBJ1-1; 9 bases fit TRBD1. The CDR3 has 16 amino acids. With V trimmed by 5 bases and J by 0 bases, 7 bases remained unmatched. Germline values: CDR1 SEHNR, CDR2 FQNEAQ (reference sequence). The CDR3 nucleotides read TGTGCCAGCAGCCGCCGGACAGGGGCGATGAACACTGAAGCTTTCTTT. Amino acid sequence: CASSRRTGAMNTEAFF.

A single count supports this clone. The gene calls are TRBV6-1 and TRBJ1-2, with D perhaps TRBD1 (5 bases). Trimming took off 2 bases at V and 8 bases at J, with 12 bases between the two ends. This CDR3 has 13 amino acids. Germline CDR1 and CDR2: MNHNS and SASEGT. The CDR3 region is CASSERGTLGYTF. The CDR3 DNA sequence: TGTGCCAGCAGTGAACGTGGGACTCTAGGCTACACCTTC.